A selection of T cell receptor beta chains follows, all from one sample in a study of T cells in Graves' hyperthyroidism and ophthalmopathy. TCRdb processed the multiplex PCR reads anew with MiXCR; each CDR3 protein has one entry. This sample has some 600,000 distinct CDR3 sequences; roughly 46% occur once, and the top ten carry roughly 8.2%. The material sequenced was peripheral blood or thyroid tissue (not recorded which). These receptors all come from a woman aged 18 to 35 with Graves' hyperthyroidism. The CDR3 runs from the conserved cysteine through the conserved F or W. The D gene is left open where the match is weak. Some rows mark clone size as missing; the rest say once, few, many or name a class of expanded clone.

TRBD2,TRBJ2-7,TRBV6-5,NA,CASSLGPGGFHEQYF,TGTGCCAGCAGTTTAGGCCCCGGGGGGTTTCACGAGCAGTACTTC
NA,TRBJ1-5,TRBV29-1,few,CSVDGGGETQHF,TGCAGCGTTGACGGGGGTGGAGAGACCCAGCATTTT
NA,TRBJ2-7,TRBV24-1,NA,CASSFSANAYEQYF,TGTGCCAGCAGTTTTTCGGCCAATGCCTACGAGCAGTACTTC
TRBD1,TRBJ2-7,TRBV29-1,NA,CSARQGGMEQYF,TGCAGCGCTAGACAGGGGGGGATGGAGCAGTACTTC
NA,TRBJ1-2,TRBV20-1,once,CSADATKVGYTF,TGCAGTGCGGACGCCACAAAGGTTGGCTACACCTTC
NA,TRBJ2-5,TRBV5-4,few,CASSQPRGGNQETQYF,TGTGCCAGCAGTCAGCCACGGGGCGGCAACCAAGAGACCCAGTACTTC
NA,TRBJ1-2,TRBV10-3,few,CASETGGTYGYTF,TGTGCCAGTGAAACTGGGGGGACGTACGGCTACACCTTC
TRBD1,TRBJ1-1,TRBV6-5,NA,CASSYLPGQGKAFF,TGTGCCAGCAGTTACTTACCGGGACAGGGGAAAGCTTTCTTT
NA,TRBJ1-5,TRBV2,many,CASSEQTSNQPQHF,TGTGCCAGCAGTGAACAGACTAGCAATCAGCCCCAGCATTTT
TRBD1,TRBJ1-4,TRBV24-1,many,CATSDPGQGPEKLFF,TGTGCCACCAGTGATCCGGGACAGGGACCCGAAAAACTGTTTTTT
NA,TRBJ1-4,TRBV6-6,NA,CASRDQTEKLFF,TGTGCCAGCAGGGACCAGACTGAAAAACTGTTTTTT
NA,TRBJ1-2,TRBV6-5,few,CASSYSSRDVGYTF,TGTGCCAGCAGTTACTCTAGCAGGGATGTGGGCTACACCTTC
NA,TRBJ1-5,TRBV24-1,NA,CASSSGTSQPQHF,TGTGCCAGCAGCTCAGGGACTAGTCAGCCCCAGCATTTT
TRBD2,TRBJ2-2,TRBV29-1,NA,CSPRLAGIGELFF,TGCAGCCCCCGGCTAGCGGGAATCGGGGAGCTGTTTTTT
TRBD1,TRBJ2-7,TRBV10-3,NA,CAISESIFDRGKNEQYF,TGTGCCATCAGTGAGTCAATATTCGACAGGGGGAAAAACGAGCAGTACTTC
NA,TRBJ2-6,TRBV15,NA,CATSSADYSGANVLTF,TGTGCCACCAGCTCAGCGGACTACTCTGGGGCCAACGTCCTGACTTTC
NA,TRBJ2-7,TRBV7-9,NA,CASSHRDPYEQYF,TGTGCCAGCAGCCACCGGGACCCTTACGAGCAGTACTTC
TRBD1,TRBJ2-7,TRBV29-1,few,CSVLTDRTFYEQYF,TGCAGCGTACTAACGGACAGGACCTTCTACGAGCAGTACTTC
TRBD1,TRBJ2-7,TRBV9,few,CASSQVRGTGFYEQYF,TGTGCCAGCAGCCAAGTTAGGGGGACAGGATTCTACGAGCAGTACTTC
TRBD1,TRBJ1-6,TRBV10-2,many,CASSLTGEGAPLHF,TGCGCCAGCAGCTTGACAGGGGAGGGAGCACCCCTCCACTTT
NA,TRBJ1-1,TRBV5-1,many,CASSLQGTSTTEAFF,TGCGCCAGCAGCTTACAAGGGACCTCAACGACTGAAGCTTTCTTT
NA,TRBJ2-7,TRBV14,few,CASSRLFEQYF,TGTGCCAGCAGCCGTCTCTTCGAGCAGTACTTC
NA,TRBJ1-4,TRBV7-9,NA,CASSQDLGSREKLFF,TGCGCCAGCAGCCAAGATCTCGGCAGCCGCGAAAAACTGTTTTTT
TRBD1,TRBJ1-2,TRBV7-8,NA,CASSSPRTGHYGYTF,TGTGCCAGCAGCTCCCCCCGGACAGGACACTATGGCTACACCTTC
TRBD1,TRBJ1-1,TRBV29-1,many,CSAVNPGQSNTEAFF,TGCAGCGCGGTAAATCCGGGACAGTCGAACACTGAAGCTTTCTTT
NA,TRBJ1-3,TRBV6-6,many,CASNGARGNTIYF,TGTGCCAGCAATGGGGCACGTGGAAACACCATATATTTT
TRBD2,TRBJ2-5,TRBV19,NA,CASSMSGEGETQYF,TGTGCCAGTAGTATGTCGGGGGAGGGAGAGACCCAGTACTTC
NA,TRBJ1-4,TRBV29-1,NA,CSVGQRAYEKLFF,TGCAGCGTAGGACAAAGGGCATATGAAAAACTGTTTTTT
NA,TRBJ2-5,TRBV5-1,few,CASSAGRFGETQYF,TGCGCCAGCAGCGCGGGGCGATTCGGCGAGACCCAGTACTTC
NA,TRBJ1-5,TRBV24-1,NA,CATSDHRDYNEQHF,TGTGCCACCAGTGATCATCGGGACTACAATGAGCAGCATTTT
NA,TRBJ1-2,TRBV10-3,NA,CASSPLGTPHGYTF,TGTGCCAGCAGTCCCCTCGGGACACCCCATGGCTACACCTTC